These 32 T cell receptor beta chains originate from one sample sequenced in a study of response to subunit inactivated influenza vaccine listed by TCRdb under 2018. The library was built by means of RT-PCR. The sequencer listed for this sample is Illumina HiSeq 2500. Through fastp at Q25 and MiXCR, TCRdb rebuilt clones from the public reads, retaining in-frame beta chains. A single entry per CDR3 protein holds the most common genes and DNA from its merged rows. In this sample the table shows about 540,000 distinct CDR3 sequences, roughly 25% of which occur a single time. Together, the top ten hold approximately 3% of the sample. This sample also belongs to another study, concerning T cells expressing NK-cell markers. Per that second paper: TCR beta cDNA libraries were prepared using 5'RACE template switching, which introduced a universal primer site and unique molecular identifiers.

Sequencing used CD4+ T cells sorted from PBMCs, obtained about 13 days after vaccination. All receptors derive from a man aged 45 to 65 who received an inactivated influenza vaccine. Donor details come from another sample of the same person, matched by shared clones.

This clonotype appeared a single time. The genes are TRBV5-8 and TRBJ2-5, with D possibly TRBD1 on 5 matching bases. The germline V gene encodes CDR1 SGHTS and CDR2 YDEGEE. The CDR3 runs to 16 residues. V was shortened by 4 bases and J by 5 bases, with 21 bases between the two germline ends. CDR3 nucleotide sequence: TGTGCCAGCAGCCCCAGCCCTTACAGGAACAGGGAGACCCAGTACTTC. Translation gives CASSPSPYRNRETQYF.

The V gene is TRBV28, the J gene TRBJ1-6; no clear D. The germline V gene encodes CDR1 MDHEN and CDR2 SYDVKM. The V gene lost 5 bases and the J gene lost 8 bases, with 7 bases spanning the gap. The CDR3 is 12 residues long. CDR3 amino acids: CASSRTHSPLHF. The CDR3 coding sequence is TGTGCCAGCAGTCGGACCCATTCACCCCTCCACTTT.

The chain couples TRBV27 to TRBJ1-2; 8 bases agree with TRBD1. Germline trimming cut 5 bases from V and 0 bases from J; bases unmatched to any gene: 5. Per the germline V gene, CDR1 is MNHEY and CDR2 is SMNVEV (reference sequence). The CDR3 length is 15 residues. This CDR3 reads CASSNRDRSNYGYTF. CDR3 nucleotide sequence: TGTGCCAGCAGTAACCGGGACAGGTCTAACTATGGCTACACCTTC.

This clonotype has a count of ten or more. This chain uses TRBV20-1 with TRBJ2-3; 8 bases map to TRBD1. The germline V gene encodes CDR1 DFQATT and CDR2 SNEGSKA (reference sequence). The CDR3 contains 14 residues. J was trimmed by 1 base and V by 3 bases; bases with no gene match: 3. The CDR3 loop is CSASRQGRTDTQYF. Written as DNA, the CDR3 is TGCAGTGCTAGCCGACAGGGGCGCACAGATACGCAGTATTTT.

This rearrangement joins TRBV27 to TRBJ2-7; TRBD2 agrees at 15 bases. The germline gives CDR1 MNHEY, CDR2 SMNVEV (reference sequence). CDR3 size: 17 residues. V lost 5 bases, J lost 3 bases, and 8 bases stayed unmatched. CDR3 sequence reads: CASSPGLAGGRYYEQYF. The CDR3 coding sequence is TGTGCCAGCAGTCCGGGACTAGCGGGGGGACGGTACTACGAGCAGTACTTC.

This clonotype came up many times. The genes are TRBV4-1 and TRBJ2-3, with D possibly being TRBD2 (5 bases). The CDR3 consists of 19 residues. Trimming left V 5 bases short and J 0 bases short, with 24 bases between. The germline V gene encodes CDR1 MGHRA and CDR2 YSYEKL. In DNA, the CDR3 is TGCGCCAGCAGCTTCCAATCCCGAAGAGGCGGGTCTAGCACAGATACGCAGTATTTT. Translating gives CASSFQSRRGGSSTDTQYF.

The chain combines TRBV3-1 with TRBJ1-2; D is ambiguous. The V end lost 4 bases, the J end lost 1 base, and 13 bases lay between the germline ends. This CDR3 is 15 amino acids long. From germline, CDR1 is LGHDT and CDR2 YNNKEL (reference sequence). CDR3 sequence (DNA): TGTGCCAGCAGCCCCTTAAAACCTGTTAACTATGGCTACACCTTC. This encodes CASSPLKPVNYGYTF. Full variable domain (missing parts from reference TRBV3-1 and TRBJ1-2): DTAVSQTPKYLVTQMGNDKSIKCEQNLGHDTMYWYKQDSKKFLKIMFSYNNKELIINETVPNRFSPKSPDKAHLNLHINSLELGDSAVYFCASSPLKPVNYGYTFGSGTRLTVV.

The chain links TRBV20-1 to TRBJ2-5; D perhaps matches TRBD1 (5 bases). Germline values: CDR1 DFQATT, CDR2 SNEGSKA (reference sequence). The CDR3 has 11 residues. The germline V and J ends were trimmed by 4 bases and 3 bases, with 6 bases remaining between them. CDR3 DNA: TGCAGTGCTAAGACAGAAGAGACCCAGTACTTC. This codes for CSAKTEETQYF.

This clonotype has more than one count but fewer than ten. This chain joins TRBV4-2 and TRBJ2-5; D might be TRBD2 (5 bases). V gave up 4 bases and J gave up 6 bases, with 12 bases separating them. The V gene's germline CDR1 is LGHNA and CDR2 YNFKEQ. The CDR3 loop spans 13 amino acids. The CDR3 loop is CASSPSGRQTQYF. CDR3 sequence (DNA): TGTGCCAGCAGCCCGTCGGGGAGACAGACCCAGTACTTC.

The rearrangement joins TRBV11-2 to TRBJ1-1; 8 nucleotides match TRBD1. V dropped 5 bases and J dropped 4; count of bases not matched to a gene: 12. The germline V gene encodes CDR1 SGHAT and CDR2 FQNNGV. This CDR3 contains 16 residues. The DNA for the CDR3 is TGTGCCAGCAGCAAAATCGGGACAGGTCTTATCACTGAAGCTTTCTTT. As protein: CASSKIGTGLITEAFF.

This chain links TRBV15 with TRBJ2-5, with D maybe TRBD1 (6 bases). Trimming shortened V by 0 bases and J by 0 bases, and 8 bases separated the two germline ends. The germline V gene has CDR1 LNHNV and CDR2 YYDKDF (reference sequence). The CDR3 length is 15 residues. This chain's CDR3 is CATSRDRGYQETQYF. Written as DNA, the CDR3 is TGTGCCACCAGCAGAGATAGGGGGTACCAAGAGACCCAGTACTTC.

The chain is built from TRBV5-2 and TRBJ2-2; the table calls TRBD1, which could not be checked here. TRBV5-2 is reported as a pseudogene. This CDR3 comprises 16 residues. This CDR3 reads CAMGLTRQISTGELFF. The CDR3 region has the DNA TGTGCCATGGGCCTTACGCGACAGATTAGCACCGGGGAGCTGTTTTTT.

The rearrangement uses TRBV3-1 and TRBJ2-1; 7 nucleotides align to TRBD2. This CDR3 has 15 amino acids. Per germline, CDR1 LGHDT and CDR2 YNNKEL (reference sequence). With V trimmed by 4 bases and J by 5 bases, 8 bases remained unmatched. The CDR3 here is CASSPTGTKNNEQFF. In DNA, the CDR3 is TGTGCCAGCAGCCCCACCGGGACTAAGAACAATGAGCAGTTCTTC.

The chain joins TRBV7-2 to TRBJ1-5; unclear D gene. CDR1 and CDR2 from the germline V gene are SGHTA and FQGNSA. V was trimmed by 2 bases and J by 0 bases, leaving 8 bases between them. The CDR3 is 15 amino acids. The CDR3 nucleotides read TGTGCCAGCAGCTTATATTCGGGTAGCAATCAGCCCCAGCATTTT. This gives the protein CASSLYSGSNQPQHF.

The V gene is TRBV5-6, the J gene TRBJ2-5; TRBD1 matches 10 bases. The CDR3 runs to 15 residues. From germline, CDR1 is SGHDT and CDR2 YYEEEE. J was trimmed by 4 bases and V by 5 bases; bases with no gene match: 8. In DNA form, the CDR3 reads TGTGCCAGCAGTCGGGACAGGGGAGTTCGAGAGACCCAGTACTTC. Its protein product is CASSRDRGVRETQYF.

The J gene is TRBJ2-7, the V gene TRBV6-5, with D perhaps matching TRBD2 (5 bases). The germline gives CDR1 MNHEY, CDR2 SVGAGI. CDR3 length: 13 residues. V shed 0 bases and J shed 4 bases, with 7 bases lying between them. Here the CDR3 DNA reads TGTGCCAGCAGTTACTCGGTAGCGTACGAGCAGTACTTC. This gives the protein CASSYSVAYEQYF.

V is TRBV7-3 and J is TRBJ1-3; D call uncertain. The CDR3 contains 13 residues. V was shortened by 4 bases and J by 9 bases, with 13 bases between the two germline ends. Germline CDR1 reads SGHTA; CDR2 reads FQGTGA. CDR3 in amino acids: CASSSTGFGTIYF. CDR3 coding DNA: TGTGCCAGCAGCTCCACCGGGTTCGGCACCATATATTTT.

This clonotype was counted only a few times. The chain is built from TRBV7-8 and TRBJ1-4; D remains ambiguous. This CDR3 is built from 15 residues. The germline CDR1 and CDR2 sequences are SGHVS and FQNEAQ. Trimming left V 5 bases short and J 4 bases short, with 14 bases between. The CDR3 protein is CASSRTGQVNEKLFF. DNA for the CDR3: TGTGCCAGCAGCCGAACGGGCCAGGTTAATGAAAAACTGTTTTTT.

This clonotype was recorded at least ten times. V is TRBV12-3 or TRBV12-4 and J is TRBJ2-4; TRBD1 matches 9 bases. The V gene end was trimmed by 9 bases and the J gene end by 3 bases; junction bases not matched to a gene: 9. The CDR3 totals 15 residues. Here the CDR3 DNA reads TGTGCCAGTTACCAATGGGGACAGGGCAAAAACATTCAGTACTTC. Protein product: CASYQWGQGKNIQYF.

The CDR3 spells CASSYIGSGANVLTF. CDR3 coding DNA: TGTGCCAGCAGTTATATTGGCTCTGGGGCCAACGTCCTGACTTTC. The V gene is TRBV6-5, the J gene TRBJ2-6; D is undetermined. There are 15 residues in the CDR3. Germline V gene lookup returns CDR1 MNHEY and CDR2 SVGAGI. V dropped 3 bases and J dropped 0 bases, with 6 bases sitting between them.

This clonotype was found many times. V and J are TRBV11-2 and TRBJ2-1; the match to TRBD1 covers 7 bases. In germline, CDR1 is SGHAT, CDR2 FQNNGV. V was pared by 5 bases and J by 1 base, with 5 bases of the junction left unmatched. The CDR3 spans 15 residues. The CDR3 protein is CASSKDRESYNEQFF. CDR3 DNA sequence: TGTGCCAGCAGCAAAGACAGGGAATCCTACAATGAGCAGTTCTTC.

V and J are TRBV6-5 and TRBJ2-2; D is possibly TRBD1 (5 bases). The V end was cut by 2 bases, the J end by 10 bases, with 14 bases between. The CDR3 sequence is 14 residues long. CDR1 is MNHEY and CDR2 is SVGAGI in the germline V gene. CDR3 nucleotide sequence: TGTGCCAGCAGTTACGGACATATAGTAACGGAGCTGTTTTTT. Translating it yields CASSYGHIVTELFF.

This clonotype was counted many times. V is TRBV7-9 and J is TRBJ2-2, with D perhaps TRBD2 (5 bases). The CDR3 contains 16 residues. From germline, CDR1 is SEHNR and CDR2 FQNEAQ (reference sequence). V lost 0 bases to trimming and J lost 7 bases, with 15 bases between them. The CDR3 region is CASSLARTSKDGELFF. CDR3 coding DNA: TGTGCCAGCAGCTTAGCCCGTACTAGTAAGGACGGGGAGCTGTTTTTT.

Only one count was recorded for this clonotype. Germline and junction disagree at one end, which may indicate a read error. This chain links TRBV27 with TRBJ2-7, with 11 bases matching TRBD1. The length of the CDR3 is 16 residues. The germline CDR1 and CDR2 sequences are MNHEY and SMNVEV (reference sequence). The CDR3 nucleotides read TGTGCCAACAGTTTATTTTCGGGACAGGGGGTCTACGAGCAGTACTTC. This gives the protein CANSLFSGQGVYEQYF.

This clonotype was counted a few times. This chain connects TRBV7-8 to TRBJ1-2, with a possible D match to TRBD1 (6 bases). With 3 bases removed from V and 3 bases from J, the gap between germline ends came to 11 bases. CDR3 size: 14 residues. Germline assignment: CDR1 SGHVS and CDR2 FQNEAQ. For the CDR3, the DNA is TGTGCCAGCAGCTTGGACTGGGGGCACTATGGCTACACCTTC. Translated, it gives CASSLDWGHYGYTF.

This clonotype appeared many times. The rearrangement joins TRBV7-2 to TRBJ2-3; no reliable D call. V lost 5 bases to trimming and J lost 11 bases, with 14 bases between them. This CDR3 has 12 residues. The germline V gene has CDR1 SGHTA and CDR2 FQGNSA. CDR3 sequence (DNA): TGTGCCAGCAGCACGGATTGGGGTGGGCAGTATTTT. It translates to CASSTDWGGQYF.

This rearrangement joins TRBV4-1 to TRBJ2-1; 10 bases align to TRBD2. V was clipped by 1 base and J by 0 bases; unmatched bases: 9. CDR3 length: 19 amino acids. The V gene's germline CDR1 is MGHRA and CDR2 YSYEKL. The chain's CDR3 is CASSQGRAGGPSSYNEQFF. CDR3 nucleotide sequence: TGCGCCAGCAGCCAAGGGAGAGCGGGGGGGCCGTCCTCCTACAATGAGCAGTTCTTC.

This clonotype appeared once. The chain has TRBV6-1 and TRBJ2-3; 8 bases are a match to TRBD1. Germline V gene sequence: CDR1 MNHNS, CDR2 SASEGT. The V gene end was trimmed by 3 bases and the J gene end by 5 bases; junction bases not matched to a gene: 4. The CDR3 loop spans 14 amino acids. CDR3 nucleotide sequence: TGTGCCAGCAGTGACAGGGGGCTAAGAGATACGCAGTATTTT. Translation: CASSDRGLRDTQYF.

The chain uses TRBV5-1 and TRBJ2-3, with a weak D call TRBD2 (6 bases). This CDR3 contains 14 residues. Germline assignment: CDR1 SGHRS and CDR2 YFSETQ. V was clipped by 0 bases and J by 3 bases, with 8 bases between them. The CDR3 DNA sequence: TGCGCCAGCAGCTTGGCGGAGGGAACAGATACGCAGTATTTT. It yields the protein CASSLAEGTDTQYF.

V gene TRBV10-3 combines with J gene TRBJ2-5, with D perhaps TRBD1 or TRBD2 (5 bases each). Germline assignment: CDR1 ENHRY and CDR2 SYGVKD. Trimming cost V 9 bases and J 4 bases, with 12 bases left between them. The CDR3 is 12 residues long. CDR3 nucleotide sequence: TGTGCCATAACTAGTGGGGGAGAGACCCAGTACTTC. This encodes CAITSGGETQYF.

Many counts were recorded for this clonotype. V gene TRBV6-5 combines with J gene TRBJ1-1; 9 bases align to TRBD1. With V trimmed by 0 bases and J by 5 bases, 4 bases remained unmatched. There are 15 residues in the CDR3. CDR1 MNHEY and CDR2 SVGAGI come from the germline V gene. CDR3 DNA sequence: TGTGCCAGCAGTTACTCGGGACAGGGAGGGACTGAAGCTTTCTTT. Its protein product is CASSYSGQGGTEAFF.

This chain connects TRBV2 to TRBJ2-2; the D call may be TRBD1 or TRBD2 (5 bases each). Germline lookup yields CDR1 SNHLY and CDR2 FYNNEI. This CDR3 contains 13 residues. V was pared by 7 bases and J by 2 bases, with 8 bases between. The CDR3 sequence: CASMGVNTGELFF. The DNA of the CDR3 is TGTGCCAGCATGGGGGTCAACACCGGGGAGCTGTTTTTT.